The 32 T cell receptor beta chains in this list originate from one sample, sequenced in a study of T cell changes during pregnancy in multiple sclerosis (dated by TCRdb to about 2019). Receptor libraries were prepared by the immunoSEQ multiplex PCR assay. The table was pulled from immuneACCESS by TCRdb, which kept in-frame rearrangements only. Such tables lose some clones; where checked, under half of the loss comes from unresolved V genes, and the rest has no known cause. The sample table shows roughly 60,000 clones, and approximately 92% are seen once. More than 1.2% of the sample lies in the top ten. The material was peripheral blood, obtained in the second trimester of pregnancy. Receptor source: a female donor with multiple sclerosis, enrolled in a pregnancy study.

The rearrangement joins TRBV7-8 to TRBJ2-1; TRBD1 aligns across 8 bases. The V gene's germline CDR1 is SGHVS and CDR2 FQNEAQ. The junction had 7 bases not matched to a gene; V was cut back by 0 bases and J by 6 bases. The length of the CDR3 is 16 residues. The CDR3 bases are TGTGCCAGCAGCTTAGCTCGGACAGGGATCCTCAATGAGCAGTTCTTC. It specifies CASSLARTGILNEQFF.

The V and J genes are TRBV30 and TRBJ2-5, with 9 bases matching TRBD2. The CDR3 is 14 residues long. J was trimmed by 3 bases and V by 2 bases; bases with no gene match: 4. Germline CDR1 reads GTSNPN; CDR2 reads SVGIG (reference sequence). The CDR3 region is CAWSRAGGKETQYF. CDR3 DNA: TGTGCCTGGAGTAGAGCGGGAGGAAAAGAGACCCAGTACTTC.

The gene calls are TRBV2 and TRBJ2-7; D perhaps matches TRBD1 (6 bases). The V gene's germline CDR1 is SNHLY and CDR2 FYNNEI. Between the trimmed V and J ends, which lost 6 bases and 2 bases, there was a span of 11 bases. The length of the CDR3 is 13 residues. CDR3 nucleotides: TGTGCCAGCAGCCTGACAGGAGCCTACGAGCAGTACTTC. It yields the protein CASSLTGAYEQYF.

The chain recombines TRBV30 with TRBJ1-1; the D gene is possibly TRBD1 (6 bases). This CDR3 has 15 residues. V dropped 2 bases and J dropped 0 bases, with 13 bases sitting between them. Germline lookup yields CDR1 GTSNPN and CDR2 SVGIG (reference sequence). Here the CDR3 DNA reads TGTGCCTGGAGTAGGGCAGGGGACATGAACACTGAAGCTTTCTTT. Amino acids: CAWSRAGDMNTEAFF.

This chain connects TRBV5-1 to TRBJ2-2; 11 bases are shared with TRBD1. Germline-derived CDR1 and CDR2 are SGHRS and YFSETQ. The CDR3 consists of 16 residues. V trimming: 2 bases; J trimming: 4 bases; junction bases outside the gene matches: 4. CDR3 in amino acids: CASSFTDRGRTGELFF. The CDR3 coding sequence is TGCGCCAGCAGCTTTACGGACAGGGGGCGCACCGGGGAGCTGTTTTTT.

The chain links TRBV16 to TRBJ1-1, with 9 bases lining up with TRBD1. Germline CDR1 and CDR2: KGHSY and FQNENV. This CDR3 is built from 14 residues. V gave up 6 bases and J gave up 1 base; unmatched junction bases: 3. The CDR3 loop is CASRRDRANTEAFF. In DNA form, the CDR3 reads TGTGCCAGCAGACGGGACAGGGCGAACACTGAAGCTTTCTTT.

The J gene is TRBJ1-5, the V gene TRBV30; D not resolved. This CDR3 spans 15 amino acids. CDR1 is GTSNPN, CDR2 SVGIG, per germline (reference sequence). V was clipped by 0 bases and J by 0 bases, with 9 bases between them. This chain's CDR3 is CAWSVPVSSNQPQHF. The CDR3 coding sequence is TGTGCCTGGAGTGTTCCCGTGTCTAGCAATCAGCCCCAGCATTTT.

This sequence joins TRBV5-1 and TRBJ2-1, with TRBD2 identical over 9 bases. Unmatched junction bases numbered 0, after V lost 2 bases and J lost 3 bases. The CDR3 has 14 amino acids. Per the germline V gene, CDR1 is SGHRS and CDR2 is YFSETQ. For the CDR3, the DNA is TGCGCCAGCAGCTTTAGCGGGAGCTACAATGAGCAGTTCTTC. Its translation is CASSFSGSYNEQFF. The whole variable domain, remainder taken from reference TRBV5-1 and TRBJ2-1, is KAGVTQTPRYLIKTRGQQVTLSCSPISGHRSVSWYQQTPGQGLQFLFEYFSETQRNKGNFPGRFSGRQFSNSRSEMNVSTLELGDSALYLCASSFSGSYNEQFFGPGTRLTVL.

The chain is built from TRBV19 and TRBJ2-1; TRBD2 matches 8 bases. The CDR3 length is 15 residues. The ends lost 5 bases at V and 3 bases at J; junction bases unmatched: 6. Germline values: CDR1 LNHDA, CDR2 SQIVND (reference sequence). CDR3 sequence (DNA): TGTGCCAGTAGTGGCACTAGCGGCTTCTACAATGAGCAGTTCTTC. It codes for CASSGTSGFYNEQFF.

The chain combines TRBV6-5 with TRBJ1-5; 9 bases align to TRBD1. The CDR3 length is 14 residues. V was clipped by 6 bases and J by 7 bases; unmatched bases: 7. Germline CDR1 is MNHEY and CDR2 is SVGAGI. The CDR3 protein is CASSWDRERQPQHF. As DNA, the CDR3 is TGTGCCAGCAGCTGGGACAGGGAAAGGCAGCCCCAGCATTTT.

J is TRBJ2-7 and V is TRBV7-2; TRBD1 matches at 8 bases. Germline V gene lookup returns CDR1 SGHTA and CDR2 FQGNSA. The CDR3 sequence is 13 residues long. The trim removed 5 bases at V and 5 bases at J, leaving 5 bases unmatched. In DNA form, the CDR3 reads TGTGCCAGCAGCAGGACAGGGACCAACGAGCAGTACTTC. It specifies CASSRTGTNEQYF.

DNA of the CDR3: TGTGCCAGCAGTTTATCCCGGACCCAGTACTTC. Its translation: CASSLSRTQYF. The chain is built from TRBV28 and TRBJ2-5, with unresolved D. The germline V gene has CDR1 MDHEN and CDR2 SYDVKM. V was cut by 1 base and J by 7 bases, with 4 bases left in between. This CDR3 is built from 11 residues.

This sequence joins TRBV19 and TRBJ2-7; 7 bases align to TRBD2. Losses at the gene ends were 0 bases for V and 3 bases for J; bases not matched to a gene: 2. Germline V CDR1 and CDR2: LNHDA, SQIVND (reference sequence). The CDR3 loop spans 14 amino acids. In DNA, the CDR3 is TGTGCCAGTAGTATAGATTCTAGCGGCTACGAGCAGTACTTC. Its protein product is CASSIDSSGYEQYF.

This chain joins TRBV2 and TRBJ1-2, with a weak D call TRBD1 (6 bases). The CDR3 sequence is 12 residues long. Per germline, CDR1 SNHLY and CDR2 FYNNEI. V was shortened by 7 bases and J by 4 bases, with 10 bases between the two germline ends. The CDR3 is CASINRAYGYTF. CDR3 DNA: TGTGCCAGCATAAACAGGGCCTATGGCTACACCTTC.

This chain uses TRBV5-1 with TRBJ1-1; D call uncertain. This CDR3 has 13 residues. Germline V gene data show CDR1 as SGHRS and CDR2 as YFSETQ. Between the trimmed V and J ends, which lost 0 bases and 5 bases, there was a span of 8 bases. CDR3 residues: CASSLAGETEAFF. The CDR3 DNA reads as TGCGCCAGCAGCTTGGCTGGTGAGACTGAAGCTTTCTTT.

The rearrangement uses TRBV4-1 and TRBJ2-5; no reliable D call. This CDR3 is 15 amino acids long. In germline, CDR1 is MGHRA, CDR2 YSYEKL. Trimming took 4 bases from V and 2 from J, leaving 14 bases between them. The CDR3 reads CASSLLRRYQETQYF. In nucleotides, the CDR3 is TGCGCCAGCAGCCTCCTTAGGCGGTATCAAGAGACCCAGTACTTC.

The V and J genes are TRBV7-2 and TRBJ2-2; 9 bases agree with TRBD1. V lost 8 bases, J lost 7 bases, and 11 bases stayed unmatched. The length of the CDR3 is 15 residues. Germline loops: CDR1 SGHTA, CDR2 FQGNSA. CDR3 sequence reads: CASATGGAGSGELFF. The CDR3 coding sequence is TGTGCCAGCGCCACAGGGGGCGCAGGAAGCGGGGAGCTGTTTTTT.

The CDR3 sequence: CASSESGGFTDTQYF. CDR3 in DNA: TGCGCCAGCAGTGAGTCAGGCGGCTTCACAGATACGCAGTATTTT. V usage is TRBV10-2 and J usage is TRBJ2-3; D ambiguous. V was pared by 0 bases and J by 2 bases, with 9 bases between. The CDR3 spans 15 residues. Germline assignment: CDR1 WSHSY and CDR2 SAAADI.

The chain links TRBV19 to TRBJ1-1; 7 bases are a match to TRBD1. This CDR3 is 14 amino acids long. Germline V lookup: CDR1 LNHDA, CDR2 SQIVND (reference sequence). The ends lost 5 bases at V and 1 base at J; junction bases unmatched: 4. The CDR3 is CASSLRGQNTEAFF. The CDR3 DNA reads TGTGCCAGTAGTCTAAGGGGGCAGAACACTGAAGCTTTCTTT.

The chain links TRBV18 to TRBJ1-1; 8 bases are shared with TRBD1. The CDR3 covers 14 residues. Germline V CDR1 and CDR2: KGHSH, LQKENI. Trimming cost V 3 bases and J 4 bases; bases outside gene matches: 4. This chain's CDR3 is CASSPGQGGTEAFF. In nucleotides, the CDR3 is TGTGCCAGCTCACCCGGACAGGGAGGCACTGAAGCTTTCTTT.

CDR3 sequence (DNA): TGTGCCAGCAGCCGTTCTGGGACAGGGGTAGGTCAGCCCCAGCATTTT. This gives the protein CASSRSGTGVGQPQHF. The chain recombines TRBV7-9 with TRBJ1-5, with 10 bases that match TRBD1. The CDR3 spans 16 residues. V dropped 5 bases and J dropped 6; count of bases not matched to a gene: 10. Germline CDR1 and CDR2: SEHNR and FQNEAQ (reference sequence).

V gene TRBV5-1 combines with J gene TRBJ1-1, with TRBD1 as a possible D gene (6 bases). Per the germline V gene, CDR1 is SGHRS and CDR2 is YFSETQ. This CDR3 region has 14 residues. Trimming cost V 4 bases and J 1 base, with 11 bases left between them. The CDR3 loop reads CASSPRQENTEAFF. CDR3 coding DNA: TGCGCCAGCAGCCCCCGACAGGAGAACACTGAAGCTTTCTTT. Looking up the rest from reference TRBV5-1 and TRBJ1-1 gives the full variable domain: KAGVTQTPRYLIKTRGQQVTLSCSPISGHRSVSWYQQTPGQGLQFLFEYFSETQRNKGNFPGRFSGRQFSNSRSEMNVSTLELGDSALYLCASSPRQENTEAFFGQGTRLTVV.

The V and J genes are TRBV4-1 and TRBJ2-1; 8 nucleotides agree with TRBD2. The CDR3 is 18 residues long. Germline CDR1 is MGHRA and CDR2 is YSYEKL. The junction had 13 bases not matched to a gene; V was cut back by 4 bases and J by 2 bases. As DNA, the CDR3 is TGCGCCAGCAGCCCTAAGGGACTAGTCGGTGACCCCTACAATGAGCAGTTCTTC. Its translation is CASSPKGLVGDPYNEQFF.

The CDR3, as DNA: TGTGCCAGCAGCTTGGCCCCGGGGAGCTCTGGAAACACCATATATTTT. It is translated as CASSLAPGSSGNTIYF. The genes are TRBV13 and TRBJ1-3; D is ambiguous. From germline, CDR1 is PRHDT and CDR2 FYEKMQ (reference sequence). Trimming stripped 3 bases from V and 0 bases from J, with 12 bases between. The CDR3 covers 16 residues.

As DNA, the CDR3 is TGTGCCAGCAGCCAAGACGTTGTAGAGCTTTCCGGGGTGAATGAGCAGTTCTTC. Encoded protein: CASSQDVVELSGVNEQFF. This chain uses TRBV14 with TRBJ2-1, with D tentatively TRBD2 (5 bases). Germline lookup yields CDR1 SGHDN and CDR2 FVKESK. The V end lost 0 bases, the J end lost 7 bases, and 22 bases lay between the germline ends. The length of the CDR3 is 18 residues. The variable domain in full, with the rest retrieved from reference TRBV14 and TRBJ2-1, is EAGVTQFPSHSVIEKGQTVTLRCDPISGHDNLYWYRRVMGKEIKFLLHFVKESKQDESGMPNNRFLAERTGGTYSTLKVQPAELEDSGVYFCASSQDVVELSGVNEQFFGPGTRLTVL.

The rearrangement joins TRBV6-5 to TRBJ2-4; 8 bases align to TRBD1. In germline, CDR1 is MNHEY, CDR2 SVGAGI. This CDR3 region has 12 residues. V was pared by 4 bases and J by 8 bases, with 1 base of the junction left unmatched. The CDR3 DNA follows: TGTGCCAGCAGTTCGACAGGGGACATTCAGTACTTC. Translating it yields CASSSTGDIQYF.

The V gene is TRBV19, the J gene TRBJ2-3; D perhaps matches TRBD1 (5 bases). The CDR3 covers 13 residues. V was shortened by 4 bases and J by 2 bases, with 7 bases between the two germline ends. Germline-derived CDR1 and CDR2 are LNHDA and SQIVND (reference sequence). CDR3 sequence: CASSTDNTDTQYF. The CDR3 DNA is TGTGCCAGTAGTACGGACAACACAGATACGCAGTATTTT.

The rearrangement uses TRBV6-6 and TRBJ1-5, with TRBD1 matching 7 bases. The J segment lost 1 base and the V segment lost 6 bases, leaving 6 bases of the junction unmatched. The CDR3 loop spans 15 amino acids. Germline CDR1 is MNHNY and CDR2 is SVGAGI (reference sequence). The CDR3 DNA reads TGTGCCAGCAGCCGTCAGACAGGGAGCAATCAGCCCCAGCATTTT. This gives the protein CASSRQTGSNQPQHF.

The rearrangement links TRBV21-1 to TRBJ2-1; the DNA was not compared with TRBD2, the D call given in the table. TRBV21-1 is marked as a pseudogene. This CDR3 has 15 amino acids. The CDR3 spells CASSAGGLAGGTQFF. DNA of the CDR3: TGTGCCAGCAGCGCTGGGGGGCTAGCGGGAGGGACGCAGTTCTTC.

J is TRBJ2-3 and V is TRBV5-5, with 8 bases aligning to TRBD2. Trimming cost V 6 bases and J 3 bases; bases outside gene matches: 9. The CDR3 extends over 15 amino acids. Per the germline V gene, CDR1 is SGHKS and CDR2 is YYEKEE (reference sequence). CDR3 DNA sequence: TGTGCCAGCAACCCGGAGACTAGCGCGACAGATACGCAGTATTTT. Its translation is CASNPETSATDTQYF.

The V and J genes are TRBV5-4 and TRBJ1-1; 7 nucleotides line up with TRBD1. Germline assignment: CDR1 SGHNT and CDR2 YYREEE (reference sequence). The junction had 13 bases not matched to a gene; V was cut back by 4 bases and J by 1 base. This CDR3 region has 17 residues. The CDR3 region has the DNA TGTGCCAGCAGCCCGGTGGTGCAGGGGGGAAAGAACACTGAAGCTTTCTTT. Amino acid sequence: CASSPVVQGGKNTEAFF.

The rearrangement links TRBV6-5 to TRBJ2-7; TRBD2 might be the D (6 bases). This CDR3 spans 14 amino acids. Germline CDR1 reads MNHEY; CDR2 reads SVGAGI. Trimming removed 4 bases at V and 5 bases at J, with 15 bases between. As DNA, the CDR3 is TGTGCCAGCAGTTCCTTAGCGGTGCTCAACGAGCAGTACTTC. Protein product: CASSSLAVLNEQYF.